Listed below are T cell receptor beta chains from one sample, sequenced in a study of shared clonotypes between healthy human individuals. Using immunoSEQ multiplex PCR, the repertoire was profiled, and TCRdb retains in-frame clones only, with some absent. Here the sample spans 1,400,000 or so clones, about 98.5% being singletons. The sample was naive CD4+ T cells sorted from blood. Receptor source: a man aged 25 to 40 in good health. CDR3s include the opening cysteine and the closing phenylalanine or tryptophan. D genes are given only for firm matches. Clone size is given for some rows only: seen once, a few or many times, or a class if the clone is expanded.

NA	12	once	TRBV27	TRBJ2-7	TGTGCCAGCAGTTCCTCTCGCTACGAGCAGTACTTC	CASSSSRYEQYF
NA	14	NA	TRBV28	TRBJ1-5	TGTGCCAGCAGGTCCGGGACGAGCAATCAGCCCCAGCATTTT	CASRSGTSNQPQHF
TRBD1	15	NA	TRBV28	TRBJ2-5	TGTGCCAGCAGTTTGTCGGGACAGGGGACAGAGACCCAGTACTTC	CASSLSGQGTETQYF
NA	16	NA	TRBV9	TRBJ2-1	TGTGCCAGCAGCGAGGGTAGCGGAAACTCCTACAATGAGCAGTTCTTC	CASSEGSGNSYNEQFF
TRBD1	14	NA	TRBV27	TRBJ2-3	TGTGCCAGCAAACAGGGGGCAGGCACAGATACGCAGTATTTT	CASKQGAGTDTQYF
TRBD1	17	NA	TRBV28	TRBJ2-7	TGTGCCAGCAGTTCACCATCGGACAGGGGCGTTAGATACGAGCAGTACTTC	CASSSPSDRGVRYEQYF
TRBD1	14	NA	TRBV2	TRBJ1-2	TGTGCCAGCAGCACTACCCAGGGGGACTATGGCTACACCTTC	CASSTTQGDYGYTF
TRBD2	14	once	TRBV9	TRBJ2-2	TGTGCCAGCAGCGCTAGCGGGATGACCGGGGAGCTGTTTTTT	CASSASGMTGELFF
TRBD1	16	NA	TRBV27	TRBJ1-5	TGTGCCAGCAGGCGGGGACAGACGATTAGCAATCAGCCCCAGCATTTT	CASRRGQTISNQPQHF
TRBD2	17	NA	TRBV13	TRBJ2-1	TGTGCCAGCAGCTTAAGCCCCCTAGCGGGCACCCTCGGAGAGCAGTTCTTC	CASSLSPLAGTLGEQFF
NA	13	NA	TRBV28	TRBJ1-2	TGTGCCAGCAGTTTGATGGCAGACTATGGCTACACCTTC	CASSLMADYGYTF
TRBD2	14	NA	TRBV10-1	TRBJ2-7	TGCGCCAGCAGTGAGACTAGCGGGAGCCACGAGCAGTACTTC	CASSETSGSHEQYF
TRBD1	15	NA	TRBV5-8	TRBJ1-4	TGTGCCAGCAGCTTCAAGGGGACAGTTAATGAAAAACTGTTTTTT	CASSFKGTVNEKLFF
NA	14	NA	TRBV9	TRBJ2-1	TGTGCCAGCAGCGCACTGGCAGCTGTAAATGAGCAGTTCTTC	CASSALAAVNEQFF
NA	14	NA	TRBV4-1	TRBJ1-2	TGCGCCAGCAGCAGCCCCGGGACGGTCTATGGCTACACCTTC	CASSSPGTVYGYTF
TRBD1	18	NA	TRBV5-1	TRBJ1-4	TGCGCCAGCAGCTTGGCGACATATTCCGGGACAGTCGGTGAAAAACTGTTTTTT	CASSLATYSGTVGEKLFF
TRBD1	13	few	TRBV18	TRBJ1-1	TGTGCCAGCTCGCCTACAGGGGTCACTGAAGCTTTCTTT	CASSPTGVTEAFF